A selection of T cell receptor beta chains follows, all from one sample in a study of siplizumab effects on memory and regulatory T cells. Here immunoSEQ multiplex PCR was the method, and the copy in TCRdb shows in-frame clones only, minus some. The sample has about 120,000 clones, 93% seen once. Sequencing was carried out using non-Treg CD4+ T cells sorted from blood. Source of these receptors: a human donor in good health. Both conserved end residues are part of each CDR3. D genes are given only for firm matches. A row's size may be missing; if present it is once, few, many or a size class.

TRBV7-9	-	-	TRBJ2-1	TGTGCCAGCAGCTGGCACAGTGAGCAGTTCTTC	CASSWHSEQFF
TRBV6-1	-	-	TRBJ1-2	TGTGCCAGCACCGGCGGTGCGGGGGGCTACACCTTC	CASTGGAGGYTF
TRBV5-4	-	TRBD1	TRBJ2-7	TGTGCCAGCAGCGCCCTGTCACAGGGGGCCTACGAGCAGTACTTC	CASSALSQGAYEQYF
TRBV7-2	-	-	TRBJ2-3	TGTGCCAGCAGGGAAACTAGCACAGATACGCAGTATTTT	CASRETSTDTQYF
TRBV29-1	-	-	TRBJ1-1	TGCAGCGCCACCGCAGGGTTCGTTGAAGCTTTCTTT	CSATAGFVEAFF
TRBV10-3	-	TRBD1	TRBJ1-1	TGTGCCATCACCGAACTTGGGACAGGGGCCACTGAAGCTTTCTTT	CAITELGTGATEAFF
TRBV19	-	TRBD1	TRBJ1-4	TGTGCCAGTGGGACAGGGCGGACTCTTAATGAAAAACTGTTTTTT	CASGTGRTLNEKLFF
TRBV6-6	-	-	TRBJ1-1	TGTGCCAGCAGAGAACAGGCGATGAACACTGAAGCTTTCTTT	CASREQAMNTEAFF
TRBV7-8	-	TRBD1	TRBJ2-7	TGTGCCAGCAGTGTCGGGACAGGGGGATGGGAGCAGTACTTC	CASSVGTGGWEQYF
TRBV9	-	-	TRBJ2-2	TGTGCCAGCAGCGTAGCTTGGCAGGGTGCCTTTGACACCGGGGAGCTGTTTTTT	CASSVAWQGAFDTGELFF
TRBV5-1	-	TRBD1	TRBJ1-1	TGCGCCAGCAGCTTGGACGGGACAGGGGGTACTGAAGCTTTCTTT	CASSLDGTGGTEAFF
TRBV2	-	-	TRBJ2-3	TGTGCCAGCAGTGAAGCGTCGAGGGGCACAGATACGCAGTATTTT	CASSEASRGTDTQYF
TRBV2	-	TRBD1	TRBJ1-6	TGTGCCAGCAGCCAGGGGGAGGGGTCACCCCTCCACTTT	CASSQGEGSPLHF
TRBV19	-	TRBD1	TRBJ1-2	TGTGCCAGTAGACAGGGGGGACCTTATGGCTACACCTTC	CASRQGGPYGYTF
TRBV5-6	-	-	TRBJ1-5	TGTGCCAGCAGCTGGGCCACAGGGAAGGATCAGCCCCAGCATTTT	CASSWATGKDQPQHF
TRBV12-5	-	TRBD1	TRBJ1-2	TGTGCTAGTGGTCGTTCCGGGACAGGGAGTATAGATGGCTACACCTTC	CASGRSGTGSIDGYTF
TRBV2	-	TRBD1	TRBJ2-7	TGTGCCAGCAGCAGGGACAGGGCCTTCTACGAGCAGTACTTC	CASSRDRAFYEQYF
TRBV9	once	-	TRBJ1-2	TGTGCCAGCAGCTCTCTCGCTAACAGGGACGTCACCTTC	CASSSLANRDVTF
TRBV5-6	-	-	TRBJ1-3	TGTGCCAGCAGCTTGCGGGCGGCGGCGGCTGGAAACACCATATATTTT	CASSLRAAAAGNTIYF
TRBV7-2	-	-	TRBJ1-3	TGTGCCAGCACCCTAACCCCGGGGGCCACCATATATTTT	CASTLTPGATIYF
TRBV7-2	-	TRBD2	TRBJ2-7	TGTGCCAGCAGCGCCCGCCGGGGGGGTCTCGAGCAGTACTTC	CASSARRGGLEQYF
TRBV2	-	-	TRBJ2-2	TGTGCCAGCAGTGCCGCGAACACCGGGGAGCTGTTTTTT	CASSAANTGELFF
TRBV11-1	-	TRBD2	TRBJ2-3	TGTGCCAGCAGCTTTACTAGCGGCTCATTCACAGATACGCAGTATTTT	CASSFTSGSFTDTQYF
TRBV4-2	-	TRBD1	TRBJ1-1	TGTGCCAGCAGCCACCTGGACCGGGACAGGGAAACTGAAGCTTTCTTT	CASSHLDRDRETEAFF
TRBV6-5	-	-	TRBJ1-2	TGTGCCAGCAGTTACTCGTCACCCTACCTAAACTATGGCTACACCTTC	CASSYSSPYLNYGYTF
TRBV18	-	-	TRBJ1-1	TGTGCCAGCTCACCAGTTCAAGGGTTCCGGGACGTATTCTTGACTGAAGCTTTCTTT	CASSPVQGFRDVFLTEAFF
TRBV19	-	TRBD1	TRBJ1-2	TGTGCCAGTAGTAGAGATTCCGGGACAGGGTATGGTGGCTACACCTTC	CASSRDSGTGYGGYTF
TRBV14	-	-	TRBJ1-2	TGTGCCAGCAGCGGATCCATCGATGGCTACACCTTC	CASSGSIDGYTF
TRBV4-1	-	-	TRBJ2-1	TGCGCCAGCAGCCAAGCAAGTGGCACCCTCGGTGAGCAGTTCTTC	CASSQASGTLGEQFF
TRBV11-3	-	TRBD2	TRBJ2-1	TGTGCCAGCAGCTCGGGACTAGCGGGGGGTGAGCAGTTCTTC	CASSSGLAGGEQFF
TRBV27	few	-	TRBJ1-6	TGTGCCAGCAGCTCGAACAGCCCCGGTTCACCCCTCCACTTT	CASSSNSPGSPLHF
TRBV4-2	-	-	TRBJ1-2	TGTGCCAGCAGCCAAGCCGGGACACCGGCTAACTATGGCTACACCTTC	CASSQAGTPANYGYTF
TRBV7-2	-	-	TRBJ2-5	TGTGCCAGCAGCTCGGTAGCGGGCATCAGGGGGGAGACCCAGTACTTC	CASSSVAGIRGETQYF
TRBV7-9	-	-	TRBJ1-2	TGTGCCAGCAGCTCGGAACCCGGCCGACAAAACTATGGCTACACCTTC	CASSSEPGRQNYGYTF
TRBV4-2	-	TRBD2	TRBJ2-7	TGTGCCAGCAGCCGCGACACTAGCGGGGGGGCCTACGAGCAGTACTTC	CASSRDTSGGAYEQYF
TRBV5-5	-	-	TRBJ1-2	TGTGCCAGCAGCTTTCAAACAGAGTATGGCTACACCTTC	CASSFQTEYGYTF
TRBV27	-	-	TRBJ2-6	TGTGCCAGCAGAGGGGCTGGGGCCAACGTCCTGACTTTC	CASRGAGANVLTF
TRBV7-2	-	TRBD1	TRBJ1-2	TGTGCCAGCAGCTTATATACTATTGAGGGGGCCAATGGCTACACCTTC	CASSLYTIEGANGYTF
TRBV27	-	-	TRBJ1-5	TGTGCCAGCAGCCCCCAGGGGAACAATCAGCCCCAGCATTTT	CASSPQGNNQPQHF
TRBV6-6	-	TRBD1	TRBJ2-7	TGTGCCAGCAGGACCGGACAGGCCTACGAGCAGTACTTC	CASRTGQAYEQYF
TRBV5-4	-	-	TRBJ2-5	TGTGCCAGCAGCTTGGGCGGGGCAGGAACGGCCCAGTACTTC	CASSLGGAGTAQYF
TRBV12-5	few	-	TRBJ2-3	TGTGCTAGTGGTTTGGGGGAAGATACGCAGTATTTT	CASGLGEDTQYF
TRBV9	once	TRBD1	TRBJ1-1	TGTGCCAGCAGCGCCGACAGGGTGTCTGAAGCTTTCTTT	CASSADRVSEAFF
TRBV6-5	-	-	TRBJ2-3	TGTGCCAGCAGTTACTCGGATACGCAGTATTTT	CASSYSDTQYF
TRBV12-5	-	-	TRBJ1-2	TGTGCTAGTGGTTTGCAGGGGACGACCTTC	CASGLQGTTF
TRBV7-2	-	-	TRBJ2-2	TGTGCCAGCAGCTTAGTCGTTCAGATCAGCACCGGGGAGCTGTTTTTT	CASSLVVQISTGELFF
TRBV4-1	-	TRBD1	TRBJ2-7	TGCGCCAGCAGCCAACCCGCTCGAGACAGGGAACGCGAGCAGTACTTC	CASSQPARDREREQYF
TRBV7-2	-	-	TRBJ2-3	TGTGCCAGCAGCCCCGGGCCTAGTGTGGGCACAGATACGCAGTATTTT	CASSPGPSVGTDTQYF
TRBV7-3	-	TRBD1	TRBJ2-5	TGTGCCAGCAGCTTAGATACAGGGGCGCCCCAAGAGACCCAGTACTTC	CASSLDTGAPQETQYF
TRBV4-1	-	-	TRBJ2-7	TGCGCCAGCAGCCAAGAACAGGGTTCCGAGCAGTACTTC	CASSQEQGSEQYF
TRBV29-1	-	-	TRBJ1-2	TGCAGCGTTGGGGGGGCTCCCAGGAATGGCTACACCTTC	CSVGGAPRNGYTF
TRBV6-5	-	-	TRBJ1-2	TGTGCCAGCAGTCCGGCGGGAATCTTAGGCTACACCTTC	CASSPAGILGYTF
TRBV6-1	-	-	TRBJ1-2	TGTGCCAGCAGTGAGGACAGAAGCTATGGCTACACCTTC	CASSEDRSYGYTF
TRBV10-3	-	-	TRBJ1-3	TGTGCCATCAGTGCGGGGCCACTATTGAGATCTGGAAACACCATATATTTT	CAISAGPLLRSGNTIYF
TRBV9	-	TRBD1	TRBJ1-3	TGTGCCAGCAGCGTAGAAGGAGGGACAGGGGCTGGAAACACCATATATTTT	CASSVEGGTGAGNTIYF